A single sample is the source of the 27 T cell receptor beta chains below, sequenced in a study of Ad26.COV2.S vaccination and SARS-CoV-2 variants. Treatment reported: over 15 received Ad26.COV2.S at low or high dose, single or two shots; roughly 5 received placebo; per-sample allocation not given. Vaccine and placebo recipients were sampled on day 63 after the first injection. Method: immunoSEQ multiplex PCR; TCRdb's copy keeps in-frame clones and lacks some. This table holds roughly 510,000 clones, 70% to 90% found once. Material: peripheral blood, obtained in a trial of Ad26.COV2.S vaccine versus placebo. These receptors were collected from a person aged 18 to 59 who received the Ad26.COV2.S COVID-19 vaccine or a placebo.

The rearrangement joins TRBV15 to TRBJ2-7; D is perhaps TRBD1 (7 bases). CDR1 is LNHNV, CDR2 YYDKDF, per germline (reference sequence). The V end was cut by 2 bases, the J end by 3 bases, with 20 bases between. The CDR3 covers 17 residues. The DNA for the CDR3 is TGTGCCACCAGCAGAATCTTTAGGGGGGACAGAGACTACGAGCAGTACTTC. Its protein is CATSRIFRGDRDYEQYF. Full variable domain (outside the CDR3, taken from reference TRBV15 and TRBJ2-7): DAMVIQNPRYQVTQFGKPVTLSCSQTLNHNVMYWYQQKSSQAPKLLFHYYDKDFNNEADTPDNFQSRRPNTSFCFLDIRSPGLGDTAMYLCATSRIFRGDRDYEQYFGPGTRLTVT.

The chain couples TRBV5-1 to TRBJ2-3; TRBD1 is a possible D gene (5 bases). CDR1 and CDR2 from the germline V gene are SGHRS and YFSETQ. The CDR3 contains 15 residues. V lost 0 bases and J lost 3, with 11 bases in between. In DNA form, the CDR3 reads TGCGCCAGCAGCTTGGAGGCAGGGAAAACAGATACGCAGTATTTT. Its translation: CASSLEAGKTDTQYF.

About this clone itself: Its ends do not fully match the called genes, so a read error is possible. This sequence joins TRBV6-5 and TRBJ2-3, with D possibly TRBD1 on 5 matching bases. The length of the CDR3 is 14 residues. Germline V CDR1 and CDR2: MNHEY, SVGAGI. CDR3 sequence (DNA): TGTGCCAGCAGTTACTCGACGGAAACAGGTACGCAGTATTTT. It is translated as CASSYSTETGTQYF.

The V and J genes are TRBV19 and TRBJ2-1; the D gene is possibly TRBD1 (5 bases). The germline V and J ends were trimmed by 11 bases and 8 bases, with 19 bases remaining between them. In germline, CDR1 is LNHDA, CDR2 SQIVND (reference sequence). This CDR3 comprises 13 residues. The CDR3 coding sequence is TGTGCCTCTCTCGGAAGGGGATCGGATGAGCAGTTCTTC. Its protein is CASLGRGSDEQFF.

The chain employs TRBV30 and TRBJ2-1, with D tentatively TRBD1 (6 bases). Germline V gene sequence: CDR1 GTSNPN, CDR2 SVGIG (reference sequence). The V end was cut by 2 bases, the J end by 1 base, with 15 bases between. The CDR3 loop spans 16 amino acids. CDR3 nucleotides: TGTGCCTGGAGTCGCAGACAGGTGGGGTCCTACAATGAGCAGTTCTTC. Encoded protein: CAWSRRQVGSYNEQFF.

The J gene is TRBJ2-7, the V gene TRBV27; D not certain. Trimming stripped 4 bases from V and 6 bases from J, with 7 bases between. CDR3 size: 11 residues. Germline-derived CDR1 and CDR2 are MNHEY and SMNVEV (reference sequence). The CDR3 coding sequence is TGTGCCAGCAGTTCGGGTGTCGAGCAGTACTTC. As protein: CASSSGVEQYF.

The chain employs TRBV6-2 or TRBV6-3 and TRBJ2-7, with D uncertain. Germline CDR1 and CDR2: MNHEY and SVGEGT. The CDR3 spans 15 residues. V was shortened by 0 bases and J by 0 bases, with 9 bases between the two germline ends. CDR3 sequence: CASSYSGSGSYEQYF. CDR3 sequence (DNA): TGTGCCAGCAGTTACTCAGGTTCCGGCTCCTACGAGCAGTACTTC.

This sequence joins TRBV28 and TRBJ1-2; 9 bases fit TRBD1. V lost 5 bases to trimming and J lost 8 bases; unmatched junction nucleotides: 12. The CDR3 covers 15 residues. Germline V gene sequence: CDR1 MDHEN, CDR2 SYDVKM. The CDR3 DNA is TGTGCCAGCAGTGTGACCGGGACAGGGCGTTTGGGCTACACCTTC. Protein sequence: CASSVTGTGRLGYTF.

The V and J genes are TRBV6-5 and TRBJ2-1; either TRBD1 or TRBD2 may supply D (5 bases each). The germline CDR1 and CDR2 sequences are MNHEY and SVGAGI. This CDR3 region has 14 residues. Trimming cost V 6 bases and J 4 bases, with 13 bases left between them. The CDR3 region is CASRRDQTYNEQFF. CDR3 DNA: TGTGCCAGCAGGAGGGACCAAACTTACAATGAGCAGTTCTTC.

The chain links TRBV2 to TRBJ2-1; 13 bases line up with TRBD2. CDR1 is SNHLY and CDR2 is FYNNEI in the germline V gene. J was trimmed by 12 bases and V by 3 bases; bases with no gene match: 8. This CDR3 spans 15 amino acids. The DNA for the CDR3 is TGTGCCAGCAGTGAGGGTTTGCGACTAGCGGGGGGGCAGTTCTTC. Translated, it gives CASSEGLRLAGGQFF.

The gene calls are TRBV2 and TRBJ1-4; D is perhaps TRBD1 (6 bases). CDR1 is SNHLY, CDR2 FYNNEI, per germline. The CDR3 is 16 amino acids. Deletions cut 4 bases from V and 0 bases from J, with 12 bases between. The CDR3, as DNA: TGTGCCAGCAGTGGGAGAAGGGGGGCAACTAATGAAAAACTGTTTTTT. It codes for CASSGRRGATNEKLFF.

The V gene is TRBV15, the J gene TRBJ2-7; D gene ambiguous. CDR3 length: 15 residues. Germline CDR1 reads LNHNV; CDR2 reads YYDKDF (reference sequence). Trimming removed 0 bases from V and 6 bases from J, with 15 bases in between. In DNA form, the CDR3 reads TGTGCCACCAGCAGAGAATCCCCAGCGCCGGGCGAGCAGTACTTC. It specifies CATSRESPAPGEQYF.

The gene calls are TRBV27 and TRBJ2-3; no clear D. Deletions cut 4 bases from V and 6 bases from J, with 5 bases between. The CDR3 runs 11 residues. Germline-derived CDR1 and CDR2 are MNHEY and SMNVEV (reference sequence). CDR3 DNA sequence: TGTGCCAGCAGTTATGCCGATACGCAGTATTTT. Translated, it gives CASSYADTQYF.

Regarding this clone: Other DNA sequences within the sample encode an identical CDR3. The CDR3 sequence: CASSELGIGELFF. The CDR3 region has the DNA TGTGCCAGCAGTGAGTTGGGTATCGGGGAGCTGTTTTTT. This chain connects TRBV6-1 to TRBJ2-2; D not certain. Trimming removed 3 bases at V and 7 bases at J, with 9 bases between. The V gene's germline CDR1 is MNHNS and CDR2 SASEGT. The CDR3 runs 13 residues.

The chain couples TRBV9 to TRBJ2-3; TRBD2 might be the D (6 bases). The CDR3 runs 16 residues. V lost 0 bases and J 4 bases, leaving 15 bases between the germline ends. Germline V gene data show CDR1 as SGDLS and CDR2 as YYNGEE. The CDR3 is CASSVALGGIADTQYF. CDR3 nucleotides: TGTGCCAGCAGCGTAGCTCTGGGCGGGATTGCAGATACGCAGTATTTT.

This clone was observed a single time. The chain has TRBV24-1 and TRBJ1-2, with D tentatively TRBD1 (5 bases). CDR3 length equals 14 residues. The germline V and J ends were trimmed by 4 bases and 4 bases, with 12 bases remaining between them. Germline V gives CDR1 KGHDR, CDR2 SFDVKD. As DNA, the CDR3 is TGTGCCACCAGTGACGGGGCGGAACTCTATGGCTACACCTTC. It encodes CATSDGAELYGYTF.

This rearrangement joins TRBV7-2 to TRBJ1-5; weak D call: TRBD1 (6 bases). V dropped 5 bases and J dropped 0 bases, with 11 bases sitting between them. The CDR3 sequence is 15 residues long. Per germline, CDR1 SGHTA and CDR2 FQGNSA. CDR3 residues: CASSTGLISNQPQHF. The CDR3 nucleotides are TGTGCCAGCAGCACAGGGTTGATTAGCAATCAGCCCCAGCATTTT.

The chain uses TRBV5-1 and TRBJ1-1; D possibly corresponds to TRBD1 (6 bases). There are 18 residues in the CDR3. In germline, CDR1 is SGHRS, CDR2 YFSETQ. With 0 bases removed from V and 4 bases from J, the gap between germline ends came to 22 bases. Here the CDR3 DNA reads TGCGCCAGCAGCTTGGGTTGGGGGGCCCTAAGTGATGGCACTGAAGCTTTCTTT. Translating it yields CASSLGWGALSDGTEAFF. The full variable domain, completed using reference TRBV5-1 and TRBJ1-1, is KAGVTQTPRYLIKTRGQQVTLSCSPISGHRSVSWYQQTPGQGLQFLFEYFSETQRNKGNFPGRFSGRQFSNSRSEMNVSTLELGDSALYLCASSLGWGALSDGTEAFFGQGTRLTVV.

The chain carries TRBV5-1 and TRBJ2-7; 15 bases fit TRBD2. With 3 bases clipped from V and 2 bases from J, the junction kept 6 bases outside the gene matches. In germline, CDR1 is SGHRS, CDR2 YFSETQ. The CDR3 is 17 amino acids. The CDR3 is CASSSGLAGGNPYEQYF. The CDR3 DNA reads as TGCGCCAGCAGCTCGGGACTAGCGGGAGGAAACCCCTACGAGCAGTACTTC.

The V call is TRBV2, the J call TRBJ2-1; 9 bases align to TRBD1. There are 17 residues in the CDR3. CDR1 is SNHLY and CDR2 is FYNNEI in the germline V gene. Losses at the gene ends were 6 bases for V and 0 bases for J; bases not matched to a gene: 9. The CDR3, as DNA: TGTGCCAGCAGAATAGACAGGGGGACTCGCTCCTACAATGAGCAGTTCTTC. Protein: CASRIDRGTRSYNEQFF.

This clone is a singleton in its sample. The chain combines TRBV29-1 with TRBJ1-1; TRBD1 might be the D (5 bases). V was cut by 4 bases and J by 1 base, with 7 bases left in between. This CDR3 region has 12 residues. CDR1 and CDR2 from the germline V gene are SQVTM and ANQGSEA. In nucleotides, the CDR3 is TGCAGCGTTGGGGGACCGAACACTGAAGCTTTCTTT. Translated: CSVGGPNTEAFF. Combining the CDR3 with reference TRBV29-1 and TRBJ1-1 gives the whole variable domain SAVISQKPSRDICQRGTSLTIQCQVDSQVTMMFWYRQQPGQSLTLIATANQGSEATYESGFVIDKFPISRPNLTFSTLTVSNMSPEDSSIYLCSVGGPNTEAFFGQGTRLTVV.

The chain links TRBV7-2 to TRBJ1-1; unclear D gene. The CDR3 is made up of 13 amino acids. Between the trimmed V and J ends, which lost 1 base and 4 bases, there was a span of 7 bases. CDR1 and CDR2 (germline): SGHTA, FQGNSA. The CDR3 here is CASSLGSGTEAFF. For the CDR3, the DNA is TGTGCCAGCAGCTTAGGTTCAGGCACTGAAGCTTTCTTT. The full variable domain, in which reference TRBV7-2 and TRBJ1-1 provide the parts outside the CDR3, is GAGVSQSPSNKVTEKGKDVELRCDPISGHTALYWYRQSLGQGLEFLIYFQGNSAPDKSGLPSDRFSAERTGGSVSTLTIQRTQQEDSAVYLCASSLGSGTEAFFGQGTRLTVV.

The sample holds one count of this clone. CDR3 bases: TGTGCCAGCAGGAATAAGCTCCAGTACTTC. As protein: CASRNKLQYF. The chain joins TRBV2 to TRBJ2-7; D is undetermined. Between the trimmed V and J ends, which lost 6 bases and 10 bases, there was a span of 10 bases. This CDR3 comprises 10 residues. Germline V gene lookup returns CDR1 SNHLY and CDR2 FYNNEI.

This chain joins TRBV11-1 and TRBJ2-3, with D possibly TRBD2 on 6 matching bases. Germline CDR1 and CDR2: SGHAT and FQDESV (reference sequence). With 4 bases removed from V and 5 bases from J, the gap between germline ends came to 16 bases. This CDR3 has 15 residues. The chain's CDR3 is CASSSRTIGGDTQYF. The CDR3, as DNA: TGTGCCAGCAGCTCTCGGACTATTGGTGGAGATACGCAGTATTTT.

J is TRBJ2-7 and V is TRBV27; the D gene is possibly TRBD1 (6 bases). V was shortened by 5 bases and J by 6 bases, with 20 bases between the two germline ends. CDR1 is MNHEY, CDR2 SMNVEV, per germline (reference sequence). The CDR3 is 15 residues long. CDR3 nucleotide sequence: TGTGCCAGCAGTGTACAGGGCTCCCCCTACGTCGAGCAGTACTTC. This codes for CASSVQGSPYVEQYF.

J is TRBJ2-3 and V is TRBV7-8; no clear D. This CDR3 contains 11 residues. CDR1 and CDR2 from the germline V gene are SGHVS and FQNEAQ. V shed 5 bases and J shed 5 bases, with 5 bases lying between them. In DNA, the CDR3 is TGTGCCAGCAGCCTCATAGATACGCAGTATTTT. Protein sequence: CASSLIDTQYF.

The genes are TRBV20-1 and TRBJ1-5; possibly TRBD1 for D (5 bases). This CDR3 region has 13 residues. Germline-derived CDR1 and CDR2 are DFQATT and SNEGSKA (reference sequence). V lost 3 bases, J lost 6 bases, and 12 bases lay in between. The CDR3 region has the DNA TGCAGTGCTAGTTCGTACGGGGGTCAGCCCCAGCATTTT. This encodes CSASSYGGQPQHF.